These T cell receptor beta chains were read from a single sample in a study of T cell responses to AZD1222 COVID-19 vaccine. Assay used: immunoSEQ multiplex PCR; TCRdb lists only in-frame clones, some missing. Among fewer than 180,000 clones, more than 90% were seen once, and the ten largest hold approximately 3.4%. The specimen comprised peripheral blood, sampled 28 days after the second AZD1222 dose. The source is an adult who received the AZD1222 COVID-19 vaccine. CDR3s include the opening cysteine and the closing phenylalanine or tryptophan. The D gene is left open where the match is weak. Where a row states a size, it is once, few, many or the class of an expanded clone; other rows omit it.

v_gene	j_gene	abundance	d_gene	CDR3aa	CDR3nt
TRBV15	TRBJ2-7	.	.	CATSRGLERSYEQYF	TGTGCCACCAGCAGAGGCCTGGAAAGGTCCTACGAGCAGTACTTC
TRBV27	TRBJ2-5	.	.	CASSPEWWETQYF	TGTGCCAGCAGCCCCGAGTGGTGGGAGACCCAGTACTTC
TRBV10-2	TRBJ2-2	.	.	CASSTWRSPSFLGTGELFF	TGCGCCAGCAGCACCTGGCGTTCGCCCAGTTTTTTAGGCACCGGGGAGCTGTTTTTT
TRBV27	TRBJ1-1	.	.	CASSGIGADTEAFF	TGTGCCAGCAGTGGAATTGGGGCCGACACTGAAGCTTTCTTT
TRBV27	TRBJ2-3	.	.	CASSLFFTDTQYF	TGTGCCAGCAGTTTATTTTTCACAGATACGCAGTATTTT
TRBV2	TRBJ2-1	.	.	CASSNLYNEQFF	TGTGCCAGCAGCAACCTCTACAATGAGCAGTTCTTC
TRBV10-1	TRBJ2-1	.	TRBD1	CASSESGQGTYNEQFF	TGCGCCAGCAGTGAGTCTGGACAGGGTACATACAATGAGCAGTTCTTC
TRBV23-1	TRBJ1-5	.	.	CASSQSPGVGQPQHF	TGCGCCAGCAGTCAATCGCCAGGGGTAGGCCAGCCCCAGCATTTT
TRBV4-1	TRBJ1-1	.	.	CASSQDRRGEAFF	TGCGCCAGCAGCCAGGACCGAAGGGGTGAAGCTTTCTTT
TRBV28	TRBJ1-2	.	.	CASSPSHGYTF	TGTGCCAGCAGTCCTTCCCATGGCTACACCTTC
TRBV7-9	TRBJ1-4	.	.	CASSLADGWLFF	TGTGCCAGCAGCTTAGCGGATGGTTGGCTGTTTTTT
TRBV9	TRBJ1-5	.	.	CASSVSGAGQPQHF	TGTGCCAGCAGCGTTTCAGGGGCAGGACAGCCCCAGCATTTT
TRBV12-3/TRBV12-4	TRBJ1-1	.	TRBD1	CASSPGQSLEAFF	TGTGCCAGCAGTCCGGGACAGAGCCTTGAAGCTTTCTTT
TRBV29-1	TRBJ1-1	.	.	CSALQGNTEAFF	TGCAGCGCTCTTCAAGGGAACACTGAAGCTTTCTTT
TRBV9	TRBJ2-7	.	TRBD2	CASSPTTRTSGKVEQYF	TGTGCCAGCAGCCCGACAACCAGGACTAGCGGGAAAGTCGAGCAGTACTTC
TRBV28	TRBJ2-7	once	TRBD2	CASSLNPRLAGVSYEQYF	TGTGCCAGCAGTTTGAATCCGCGGCTAGCGGGAGTTTCCTACGAGCAGTACTTC
TRBV5-1	TRBJ1-1	few	.	CASSFVSGPASGEAFF	TGCGCCAGCAGCTTCGTTTCAGGGCCGGCGAGTGGTGAAGCTTTCTTT
TRBV7-8	TRBJ2-4	.	TRBD2	CASSTTSGSQNIQYF	TGTGCCAGCAGCACGACTAGCGGATCGCAAAACATTCAGTACTTC